The next 10 T cell receptor beta chains were all read from a single sample in a study of T cell repertoires in cytomegalovirus infection. In TCRdb, the reads were re-called with MiXCR into one record per CDR3 protein. Of about 490,000 distinct CDR3 sequences in the sample, about a quarter were seen once. What was sequenced was PBMCs. These receptors were collected from a human donor in good health (CMV status not recorded). Some clones in this sample may be carry-over from other donors' samples.

The V call is TRBV20-1, the J call TRBJ1-2; possible D gene TRBD1, 6 bases. The ends were cut back, 6 bases at V and 7 bases at J, with 12 bases in the middle. The CDR3 runs 11 residues. CDR1 is DFQATT and CDR2 is SNEGSKA in the germline V gene (reference sequence). CDR3 sequence: CSALVGGGYTF. The CDR3 DNA sequence: TGCAGTGCCCTTGTAGGGGGTGGCTACACCTTC.

The chain carries TRBV6-5 and TRBJ1-3, with 7 bases lining up with TRBD1. V gave up 8 bases and J gave up 4 bases; unmatched junction bases: 2. Per germline, CDR1 MNHEY and CDR2 SVGAGI. The CDR3 is made up of 12 amino acids. This CDR3 reads CASEGGGNTIYF. DNA of the CDR3: TGTGCCAGCGAAGGGGGCGGAAACACCATATATTTT.

The table lists this clonotype with many counts. This chain uses TRBV7-2 with TRBJ2-2; D remains unclear. V dropped 0 bases and J dropped 4 bases, with 15 bases sitting between them. Germline assignment: CDR1 SGHTA and CDR2 FQGNSA. The CDR3 covers 17 residues. The CDR3 sequence: CASSLASSSVGTGELFF. Here the CDR3 DNA reads TGTGCCAGCAGCTTAGCGTCCTCTTCGGTGGGCACCGGGGAGCTGTTTTTT.

The genes are TRBV14 and TRBJ1-4; maybe TRBD1 (6 bases). Per germline, CDR1 SGHDN and CDR2 FVKESK. The CDR3 sequence is 13 residues long. The germline V and J ends were trimmed by 2 bases and 5 bases, with 6 bases remaining between them. This CDR3 reads CASSQRGNEKLFF. CDR3 nucleotide sequence: TGTGCCAGCAGCCAAAGGGGGAATGAAAAACTGTTTTTT.

V usage is TRBV20-1 and J usage is TRBJ2-1; TRBD2 is a possible D gene (5 bases). Germline V gives CDR1 DFQATT, CDR2 SNEGSKA (reference sequence). This CDR3 has 12 amino acids. V gave up 6 bases and J gave up 14 bases, with 20 bases separating them. For the CDR3, the DNA is TGCAGTGCGCCCCGTTCTGAGGGAGTCGAGTTCTTC. This sequence encodes CSAPRSEGVEFF.

This clonotype was seen ten or more times. Here the CDR3 DNA reads TGTGCCAGCAGCGAGGGACTAGCGGTTAGAACAGATACGCAGTATTTT. Amino acid sequence: CASSEGLAVRTDTQYF. The chain carries TRBV7-9 and TRBJ2-3; 11 bases align to TRBD2. After removal of 5 bases from V and 3 bases from J, the junction contained 7 bases not matched to a gene. CDR3 length: 16 amino acids. Germline-derived CDR1 and CDR2 are SEHNR and FQNEAQ (reference sequence).

In this sample, this clonotype turned up once. The chain couples TRBV5-1 to TRBJ1-2, with 7 bases aligning to TRBD1. The CDR3 is 14 residues long. J lost 5 bases, V lost 4 bases, and 8 bases had no gene match. The germline CDR1 and CDR2 sequences are SGHRS and YFSETQ. The CDR3 bases are TGCGCCAGCAGCGACCAGGGGGGGGGATATGGCTACACCTTC. This gives the protein CASSDQGGGYGYTF.

This clonotype has a count of ten or more. This chain uses TRBV7-2 with TRBJ1-1; 9 bases are shared with TRBD1. Trimming removed 2 bases from V and 7 bases from J; junction bases left unmatched: 5. Germline CDR1 and CDR2: SGHTA and FQGNSA. The length of the CDR3 is 14 residues. CDR3 sequence reads: CASSLTGGLDEAFF. In DNA form, the CDR3 reads TGTGCCAGCAGCTTAACAGGGGGCTTGGATGAAGCTTTCTTT.

The V call is TRBV28, the J call TRBJ2-7; D possibly corresponds to TRBD1 (5 bases). Deletions cut 1 base from V and 5 bases from J, with 12 bases between. The CDR3 length is 14 residues. CDR1 is MDHEN, CDR2 SYDVKM, per germline. The CDR3 spells CASSLYAGLNEQYF. Written as DNA, the CDR3 is TGTGCCAGCAGTTTATACGCAGGGCTTAACGAGCAGTACTTC. Filled out from reference TRBV28 and TRBJ2-7, the complete variable domain reads DVKVTQSSRYLVKRTGEKVFLECVQDMDHENMFWYRQDPGLGLRLIYFSYDVKMKEKGDIPEGYSVSREKKERFSLILESASTNQTSMYLCASSLYAGLNEQYFGPGTRLTVT.

This clonotype was detected ten times or more. The rearrangement joins TRBV7-2 to TRBJ2-1; a weak D match, TRBD2 (5 bases). The CDR3 runs 14 residues. V was shortened by 0 bases and J by 3 bases, with 6 bases between the two germline ends. Germline-derived CDR1 and CDR2 are SGHTA and FQGNSA. The CDR3 nucleotides read TGTGCCAGCAGCTTAGCGGGAGTCTACAATGAGCAGTTCTTC. This codes for CASSLAGVYNEQFF. The full variable domain, in which reference TRBV7-2 and TRBJ2-1 provide the parts outside the CDR3, is GAGVSQSPSNKVTEKGKDVELRCDPISGHTALYWYRQSLGQGLEFLIYFQGNSAPDKSGLPSDRFSAERTGGSVSTLTIQRTQQEDSAVYLCASSLAGVYNEQFFGPGTRLTVL.